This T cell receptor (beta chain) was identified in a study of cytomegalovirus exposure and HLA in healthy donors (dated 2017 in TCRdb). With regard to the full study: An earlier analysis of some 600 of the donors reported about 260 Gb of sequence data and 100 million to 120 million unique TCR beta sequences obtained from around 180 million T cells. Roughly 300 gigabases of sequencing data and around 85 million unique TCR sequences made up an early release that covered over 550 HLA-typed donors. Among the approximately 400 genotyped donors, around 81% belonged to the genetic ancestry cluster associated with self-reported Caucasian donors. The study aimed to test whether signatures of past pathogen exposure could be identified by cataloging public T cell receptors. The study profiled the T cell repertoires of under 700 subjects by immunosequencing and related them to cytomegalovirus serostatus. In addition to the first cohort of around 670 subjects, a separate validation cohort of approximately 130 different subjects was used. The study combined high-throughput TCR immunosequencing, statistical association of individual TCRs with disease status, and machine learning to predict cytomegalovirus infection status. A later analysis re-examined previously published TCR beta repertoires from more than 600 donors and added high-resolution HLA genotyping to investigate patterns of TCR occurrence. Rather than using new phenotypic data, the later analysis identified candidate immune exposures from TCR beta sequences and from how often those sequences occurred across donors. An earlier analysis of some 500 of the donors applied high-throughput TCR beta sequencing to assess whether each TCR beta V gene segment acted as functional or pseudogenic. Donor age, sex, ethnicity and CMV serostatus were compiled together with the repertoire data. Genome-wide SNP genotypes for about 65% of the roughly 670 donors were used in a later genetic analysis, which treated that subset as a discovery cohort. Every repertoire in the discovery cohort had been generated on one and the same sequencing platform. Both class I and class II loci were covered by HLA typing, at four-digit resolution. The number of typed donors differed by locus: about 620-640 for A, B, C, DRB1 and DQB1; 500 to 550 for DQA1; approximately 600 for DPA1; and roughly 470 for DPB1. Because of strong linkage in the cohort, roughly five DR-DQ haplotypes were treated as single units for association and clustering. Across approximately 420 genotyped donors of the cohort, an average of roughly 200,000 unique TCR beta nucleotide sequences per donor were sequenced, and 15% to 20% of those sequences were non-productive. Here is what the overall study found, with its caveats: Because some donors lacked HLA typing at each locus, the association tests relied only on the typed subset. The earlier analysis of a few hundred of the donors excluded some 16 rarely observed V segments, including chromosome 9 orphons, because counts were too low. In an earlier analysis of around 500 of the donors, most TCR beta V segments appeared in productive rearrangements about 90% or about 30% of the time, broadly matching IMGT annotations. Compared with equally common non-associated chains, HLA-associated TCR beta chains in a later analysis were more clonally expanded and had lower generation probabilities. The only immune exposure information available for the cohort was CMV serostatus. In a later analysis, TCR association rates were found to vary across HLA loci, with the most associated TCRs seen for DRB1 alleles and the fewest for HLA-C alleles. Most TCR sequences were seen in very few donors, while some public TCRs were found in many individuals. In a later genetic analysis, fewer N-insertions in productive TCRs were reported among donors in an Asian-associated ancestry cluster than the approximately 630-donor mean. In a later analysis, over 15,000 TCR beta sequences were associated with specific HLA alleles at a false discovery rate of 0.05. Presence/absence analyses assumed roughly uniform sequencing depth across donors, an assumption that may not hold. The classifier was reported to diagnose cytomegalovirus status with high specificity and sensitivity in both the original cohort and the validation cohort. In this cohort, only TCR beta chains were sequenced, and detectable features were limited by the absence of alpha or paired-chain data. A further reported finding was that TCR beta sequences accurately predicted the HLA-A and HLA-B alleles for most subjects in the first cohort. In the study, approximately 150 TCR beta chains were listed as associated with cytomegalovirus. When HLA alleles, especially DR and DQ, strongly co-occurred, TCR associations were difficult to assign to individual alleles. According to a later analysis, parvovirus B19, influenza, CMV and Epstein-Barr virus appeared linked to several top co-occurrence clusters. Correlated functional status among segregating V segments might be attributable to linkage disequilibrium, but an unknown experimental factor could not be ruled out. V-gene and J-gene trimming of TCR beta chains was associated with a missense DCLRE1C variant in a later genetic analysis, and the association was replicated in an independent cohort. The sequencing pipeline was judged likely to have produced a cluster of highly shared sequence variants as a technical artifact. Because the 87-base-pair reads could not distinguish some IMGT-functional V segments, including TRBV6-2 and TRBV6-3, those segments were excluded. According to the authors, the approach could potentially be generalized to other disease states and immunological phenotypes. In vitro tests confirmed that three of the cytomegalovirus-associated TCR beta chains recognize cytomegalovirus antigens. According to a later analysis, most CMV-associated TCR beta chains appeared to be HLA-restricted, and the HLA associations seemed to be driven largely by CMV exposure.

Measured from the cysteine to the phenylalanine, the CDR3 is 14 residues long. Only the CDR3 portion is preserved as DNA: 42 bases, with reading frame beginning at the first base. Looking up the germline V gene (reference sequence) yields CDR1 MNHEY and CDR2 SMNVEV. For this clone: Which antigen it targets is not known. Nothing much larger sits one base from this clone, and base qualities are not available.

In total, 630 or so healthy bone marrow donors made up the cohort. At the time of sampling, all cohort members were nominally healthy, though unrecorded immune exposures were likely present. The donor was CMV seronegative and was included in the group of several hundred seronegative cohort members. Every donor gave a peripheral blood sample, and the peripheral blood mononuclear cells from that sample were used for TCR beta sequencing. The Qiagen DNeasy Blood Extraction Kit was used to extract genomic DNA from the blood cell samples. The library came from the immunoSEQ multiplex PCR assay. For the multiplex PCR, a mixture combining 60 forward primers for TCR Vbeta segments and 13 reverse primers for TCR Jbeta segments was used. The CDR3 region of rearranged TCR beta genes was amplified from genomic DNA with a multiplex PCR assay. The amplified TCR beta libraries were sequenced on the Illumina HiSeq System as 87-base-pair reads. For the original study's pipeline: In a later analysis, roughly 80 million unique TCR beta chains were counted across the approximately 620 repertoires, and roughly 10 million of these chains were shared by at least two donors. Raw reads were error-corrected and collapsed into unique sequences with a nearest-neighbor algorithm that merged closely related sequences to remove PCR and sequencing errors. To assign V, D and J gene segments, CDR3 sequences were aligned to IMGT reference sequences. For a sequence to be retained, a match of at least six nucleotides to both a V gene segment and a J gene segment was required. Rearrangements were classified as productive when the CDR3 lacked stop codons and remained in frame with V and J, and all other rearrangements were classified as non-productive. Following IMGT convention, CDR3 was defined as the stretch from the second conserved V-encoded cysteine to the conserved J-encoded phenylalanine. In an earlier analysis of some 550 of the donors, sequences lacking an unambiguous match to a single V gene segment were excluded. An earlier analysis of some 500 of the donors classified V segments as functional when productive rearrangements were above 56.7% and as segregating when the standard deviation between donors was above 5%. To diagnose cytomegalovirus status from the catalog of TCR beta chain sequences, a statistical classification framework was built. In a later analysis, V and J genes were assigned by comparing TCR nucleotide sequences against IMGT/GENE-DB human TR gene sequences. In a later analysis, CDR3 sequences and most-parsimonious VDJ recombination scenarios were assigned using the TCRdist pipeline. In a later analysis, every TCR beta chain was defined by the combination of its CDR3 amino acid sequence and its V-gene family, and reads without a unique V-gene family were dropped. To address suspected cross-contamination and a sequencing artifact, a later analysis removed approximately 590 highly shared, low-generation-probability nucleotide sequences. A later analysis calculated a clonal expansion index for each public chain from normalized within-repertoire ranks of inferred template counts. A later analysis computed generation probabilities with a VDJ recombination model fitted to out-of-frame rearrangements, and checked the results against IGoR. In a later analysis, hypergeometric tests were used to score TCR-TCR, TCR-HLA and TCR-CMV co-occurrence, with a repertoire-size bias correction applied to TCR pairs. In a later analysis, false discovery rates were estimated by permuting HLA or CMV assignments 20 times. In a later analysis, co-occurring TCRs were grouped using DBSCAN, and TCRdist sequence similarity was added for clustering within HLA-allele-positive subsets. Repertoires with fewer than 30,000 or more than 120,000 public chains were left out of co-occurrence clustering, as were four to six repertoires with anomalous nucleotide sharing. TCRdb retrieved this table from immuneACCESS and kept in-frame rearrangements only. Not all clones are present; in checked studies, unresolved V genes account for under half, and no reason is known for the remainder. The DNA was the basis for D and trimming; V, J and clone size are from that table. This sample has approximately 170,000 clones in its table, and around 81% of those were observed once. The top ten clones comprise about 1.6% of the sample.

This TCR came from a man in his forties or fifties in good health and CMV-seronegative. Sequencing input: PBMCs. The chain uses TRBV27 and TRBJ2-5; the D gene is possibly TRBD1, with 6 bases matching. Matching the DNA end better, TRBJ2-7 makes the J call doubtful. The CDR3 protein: CASSQRQAADEQYF. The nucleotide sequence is TGTGCCAGCAGTCAAAGACAGGCAGCGGACGAGCAGTACTTC.